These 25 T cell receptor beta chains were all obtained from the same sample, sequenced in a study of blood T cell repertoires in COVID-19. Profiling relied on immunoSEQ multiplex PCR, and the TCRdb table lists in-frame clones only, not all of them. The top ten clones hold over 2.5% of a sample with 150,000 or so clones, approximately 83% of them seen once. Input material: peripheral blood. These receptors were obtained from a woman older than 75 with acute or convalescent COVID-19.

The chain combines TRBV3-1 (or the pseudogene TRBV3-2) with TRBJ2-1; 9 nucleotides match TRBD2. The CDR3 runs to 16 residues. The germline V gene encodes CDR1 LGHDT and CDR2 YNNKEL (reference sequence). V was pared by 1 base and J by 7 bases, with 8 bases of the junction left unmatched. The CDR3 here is CASSQGVAGVRNEQFF. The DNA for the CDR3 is TGTGCCAGCAGCCAAGGGGTAGCGGGGGTGAGGAATGAGCAGTTCTTC.

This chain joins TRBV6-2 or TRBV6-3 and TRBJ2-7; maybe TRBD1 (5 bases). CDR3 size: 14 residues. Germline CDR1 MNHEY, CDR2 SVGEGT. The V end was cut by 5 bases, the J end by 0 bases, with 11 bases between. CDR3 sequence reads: CASSRQSSSYEQYF. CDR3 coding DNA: TGTGCCAGCAGTCGACAGTCTAGCTCCTACGAGCAGTACTTC.

The CDR3 protein is CASSRAVNSPLHF. CDR3 nucleotides: TGTGCCAGCAGCCGGGCAGTTAATTCACCCCTCCACTTT. The rearrangement links TRBV3-1 (or the pseudogene TRBV3-2) to TRBJ1-6; no firm D call. CDR3 length: 13 residues. The V gene lost 4 bases and the J gene lost 6 bases, with 7 bases spanning the gap. The germline V gene has CDR1 LGHDT and CDR2 YNNKEL (reference sequence).

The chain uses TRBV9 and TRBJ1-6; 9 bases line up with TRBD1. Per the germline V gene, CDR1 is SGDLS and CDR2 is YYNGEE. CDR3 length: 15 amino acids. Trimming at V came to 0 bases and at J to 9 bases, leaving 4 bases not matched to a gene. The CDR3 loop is CASSVGDRAVSPLHF. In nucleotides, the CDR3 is TGTGCCAGCAGCGTAGGGGACAGGGCGGTTTCACCCCTCCACTTT.

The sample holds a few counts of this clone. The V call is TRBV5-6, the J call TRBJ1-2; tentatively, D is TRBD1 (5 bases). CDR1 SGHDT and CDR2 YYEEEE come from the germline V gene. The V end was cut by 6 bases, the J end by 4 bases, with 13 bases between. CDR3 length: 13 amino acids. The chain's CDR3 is CASISTASYGYTF. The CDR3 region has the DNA TGTGCCAGCATTTCGACAGCAAGCTATGGCTACACCTTC.

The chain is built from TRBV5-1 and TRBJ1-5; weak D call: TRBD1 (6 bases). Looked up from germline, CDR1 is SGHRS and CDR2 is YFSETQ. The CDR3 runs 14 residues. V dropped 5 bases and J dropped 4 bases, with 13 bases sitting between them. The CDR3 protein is CASRPDSTNQPQHF. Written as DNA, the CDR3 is TGCGCCAGCAGGCCGGACAGCACAAATCAGCCCCAGCATTTT.

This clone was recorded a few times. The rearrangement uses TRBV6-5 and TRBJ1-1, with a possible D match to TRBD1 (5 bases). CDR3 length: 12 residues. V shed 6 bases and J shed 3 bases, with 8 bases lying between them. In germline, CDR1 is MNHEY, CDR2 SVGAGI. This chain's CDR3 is CASRRDYTEAFF. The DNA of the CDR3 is TGTGCCAGCAGAAGGGACTACACTGAAGCTTTCTTT.

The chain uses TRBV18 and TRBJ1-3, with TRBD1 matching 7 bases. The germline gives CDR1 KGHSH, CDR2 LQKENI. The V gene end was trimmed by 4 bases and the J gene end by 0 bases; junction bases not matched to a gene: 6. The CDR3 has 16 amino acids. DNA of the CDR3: TGTGCCAGCTCACAGGGACAGACAGGCTCTGGAAACACCATATATTTT. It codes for CASSQGQTGSGNTIYF.

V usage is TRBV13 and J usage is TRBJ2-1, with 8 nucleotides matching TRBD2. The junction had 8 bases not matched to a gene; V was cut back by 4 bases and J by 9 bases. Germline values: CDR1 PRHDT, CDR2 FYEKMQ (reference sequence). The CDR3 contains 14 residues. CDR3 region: CASSYTTSGREQFF. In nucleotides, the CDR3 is TGTGCCAGCAGCTACACCACTAGCGGACGTGAGCAGTTCTTC.

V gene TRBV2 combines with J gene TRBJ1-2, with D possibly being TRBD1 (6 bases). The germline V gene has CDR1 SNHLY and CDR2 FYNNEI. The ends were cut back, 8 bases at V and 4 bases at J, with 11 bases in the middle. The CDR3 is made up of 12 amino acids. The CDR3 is CASQGQLYGYTF. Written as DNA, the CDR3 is TGTGCCAGCCAAGGACAGCTCTATGGCTACACCTTC.

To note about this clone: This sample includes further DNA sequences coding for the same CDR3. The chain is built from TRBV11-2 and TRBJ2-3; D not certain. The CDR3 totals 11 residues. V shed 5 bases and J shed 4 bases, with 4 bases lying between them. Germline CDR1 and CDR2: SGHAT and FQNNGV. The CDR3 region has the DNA TGTGCCAGCAGCCCATCAGATACGCAGTATTTT. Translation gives CASSPSDTQYF.

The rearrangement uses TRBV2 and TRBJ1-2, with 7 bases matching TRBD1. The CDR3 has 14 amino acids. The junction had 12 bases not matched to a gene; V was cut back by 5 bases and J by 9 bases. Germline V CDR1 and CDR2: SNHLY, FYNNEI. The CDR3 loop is CASSLINRGGSYTF. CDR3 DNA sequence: TGTGCCAGCAGTCTAATTAACAGGGGTGGAAGCTACACCTTC.

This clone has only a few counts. The CDR3 loop is CASSPTTGTGPWGYTF. The CDR3 nucleotides are TGTGCCAGCAGCCCAACAACCGGGACAGGACCCTGGGGCTACACCTTC. The chain uses TRBV5-5 and TRBJ1-2, with 8 bases identical to TRBD1. Germline V gives CDR1 SGHKS, CDR2 YYEKEE (reference sequence). Trimming removed 4 bases from V and 8 bases from J; junction bases left unmatched: 16. The CDR3 covers 16 residues.

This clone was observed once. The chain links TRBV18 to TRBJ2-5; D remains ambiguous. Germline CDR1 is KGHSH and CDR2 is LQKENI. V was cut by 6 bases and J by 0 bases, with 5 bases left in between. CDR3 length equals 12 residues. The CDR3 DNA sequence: TGTGCCAGCTCGCAGTACCAAGAGACCCAGTACTTC. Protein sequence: CASSQYQETQYF.

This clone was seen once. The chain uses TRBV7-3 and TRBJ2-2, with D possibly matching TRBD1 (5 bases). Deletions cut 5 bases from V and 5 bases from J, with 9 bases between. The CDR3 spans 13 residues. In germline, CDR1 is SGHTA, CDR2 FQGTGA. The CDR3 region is CASSTTETGELFF. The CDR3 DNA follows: TGTGCCAGCAGCACGACAGAGACCGGGGAGCTGTTTTTT.

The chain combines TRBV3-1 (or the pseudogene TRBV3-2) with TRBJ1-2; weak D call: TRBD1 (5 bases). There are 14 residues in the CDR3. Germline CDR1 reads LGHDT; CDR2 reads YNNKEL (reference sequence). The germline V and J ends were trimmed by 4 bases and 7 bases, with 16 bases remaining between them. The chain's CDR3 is CASSLQGEGSGYTF. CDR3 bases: TGTGCCAGCAGCCTCCAAGGGGAGGGCTCTGGCTACACCTTC.

CDR3 amino acids: CASSDGAGVSYNEQFF. CDR3 coding DNA: TGTGCCAGCAGCGATGGCGCGGGAGTCTCCTACAATGAGCAGTTCTTC. This rearrangement joins TRBV7-9 to TRBJ2-1; 7 bases agree with TRBD2. The germline V gene encodes CDR1 SEHNR and CDR2 FQNEAQ (reference sequence). After removal of 5 bases from V and 0 bases from J, the junction contained 7 bases not matched to a gene. This CDR3 region has 16 residues.

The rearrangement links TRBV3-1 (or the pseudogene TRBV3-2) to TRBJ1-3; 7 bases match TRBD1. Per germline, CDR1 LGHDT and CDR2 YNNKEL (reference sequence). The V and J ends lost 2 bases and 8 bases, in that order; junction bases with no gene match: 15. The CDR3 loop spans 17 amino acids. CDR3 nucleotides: TGTGCCAGCAGCCAAACCGGGAGACAGGGAGACGTGGACACCATATATTTT. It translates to CASSQTGRQGDVDTIYF.

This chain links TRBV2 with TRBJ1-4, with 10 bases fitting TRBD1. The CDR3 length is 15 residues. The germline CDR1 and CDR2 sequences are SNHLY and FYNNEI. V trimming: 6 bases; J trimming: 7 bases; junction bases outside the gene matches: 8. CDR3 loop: CASRDDRGLGEKLFF. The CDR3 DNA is TGTGCCAGCAGGGATGACAGGGGGCTAGGTGAAAAACTGTTTTTT.

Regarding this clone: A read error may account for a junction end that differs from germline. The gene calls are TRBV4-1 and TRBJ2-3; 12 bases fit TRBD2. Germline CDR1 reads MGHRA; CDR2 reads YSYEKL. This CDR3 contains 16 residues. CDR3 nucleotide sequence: TGCGCCAGCAGGCAAGAGACTAGCGGGGGTGGAGATACGCAGTATTTT. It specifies CASRQETSGGGDTQYF.

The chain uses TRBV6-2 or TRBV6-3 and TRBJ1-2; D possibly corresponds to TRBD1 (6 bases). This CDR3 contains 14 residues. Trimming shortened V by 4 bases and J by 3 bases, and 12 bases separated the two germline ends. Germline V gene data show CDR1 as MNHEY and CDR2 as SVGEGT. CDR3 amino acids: CASSWTEVDYGYTF. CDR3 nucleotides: TGTGCCAGCAGTTGGACAGAAGTAGACTATGGCTACACCTTC.

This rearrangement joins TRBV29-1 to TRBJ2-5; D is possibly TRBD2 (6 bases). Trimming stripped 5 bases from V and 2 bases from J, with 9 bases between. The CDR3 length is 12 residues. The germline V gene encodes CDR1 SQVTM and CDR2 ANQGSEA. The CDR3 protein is CSVFGRQETQYF. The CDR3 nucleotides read TGCAGCGTTTTTGGGAGGCAAGAGACCCAGTACTTC. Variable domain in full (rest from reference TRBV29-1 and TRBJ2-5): SAVISQKPSRDICQRGTSLTIQCQVDSQVTMMFWYRQQPGQSLTLIATANQGSEATYESGFVIDKFPISRPNLTFSTLTVSNMSPEDSSIYLCSVFGRQETQYFGPGTRLLVL.

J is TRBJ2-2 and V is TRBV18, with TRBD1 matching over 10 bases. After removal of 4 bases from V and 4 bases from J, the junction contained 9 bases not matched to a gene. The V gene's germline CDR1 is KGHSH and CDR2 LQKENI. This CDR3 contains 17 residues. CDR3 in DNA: TGTGCCAGCTCACACCGTGACAGGGGGCGAGGCACCGGGGAGCTGTTTTTT. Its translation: CASSHRDRGRGTGELFF.

The CDR3 region has the DNA TGTGCCAGCAGTTCCAGGGGGCGCGATCAGCCCCAGCATTTT. As protein: CASSSRGRDQPQHF. The rearrangement joins TRBV6-5 to TRBJ1-5; 8 bases align to TRBD1. From germline, CDR1 is MNHEY and CDR2 SVGAGI. The CDR3 is made up of 14 amino acids. Losses at the gene ends were 4 bases for V and 5 bases for J; bases not matched to a gene: 4.

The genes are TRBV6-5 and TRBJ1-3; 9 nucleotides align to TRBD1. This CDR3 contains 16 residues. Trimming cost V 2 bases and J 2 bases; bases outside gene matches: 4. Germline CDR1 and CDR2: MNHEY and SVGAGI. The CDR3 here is CASSYQGQGTGNTIYF. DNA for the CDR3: TGTGCCAGCAGTTACCAGGGACAGGGTACTGGAAACACCATATATTTT.